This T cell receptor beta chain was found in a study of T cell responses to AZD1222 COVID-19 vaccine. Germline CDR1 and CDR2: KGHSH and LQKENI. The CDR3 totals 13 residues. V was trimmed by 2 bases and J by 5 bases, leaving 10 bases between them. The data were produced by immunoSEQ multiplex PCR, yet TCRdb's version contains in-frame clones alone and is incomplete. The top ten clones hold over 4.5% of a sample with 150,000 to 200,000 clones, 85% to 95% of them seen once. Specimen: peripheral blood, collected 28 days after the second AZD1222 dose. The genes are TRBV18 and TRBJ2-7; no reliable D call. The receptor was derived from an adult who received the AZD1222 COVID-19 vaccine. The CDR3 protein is CASSPSRPDEQYF. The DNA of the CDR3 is TGTGCCAGCTCACCAAGCCGGCCCGACGAGCAGTACTTC.